The 21 T cell receptor beta chains below all came from one sample that was sequenced in a study of blood T cells in healthy people across ages. Primed by a sample-barcoded 5' primer and a J-beta primer mix, a second PCR proceeded for about 7 to 11 cycles. TCRdb called the 5' RACE reads again in MiXCR, with one record for every CDR3 protein. Counted here are just over 1 million distinct CDR3 sequences, 45% occurring once; the ten biggest clones make up approximately 17%. Specimen: blood. These receptors came from a woman aged 55-70 years in good health.

There are many counts of this clonotype. The CDR3 spells CATSRDYEQFF. CDR3 bases: TGTGCCACCAGCAGAGATTATGAGCAGTTCTTC. The chain carries TRBV15 and TRBJ2-1; unclear D gene. Germline V gene lookup returns CDR1 LNHNV and CDR2 YYDKDF (reference sequence). The CDR3 has 11 residues. Trimming shortened V by 0 bases and J by 8 bases, and 2 bases separated the two germline ends.

Only a few counts were recorded for this clonotype. V and J are TRBV6-5 and TRBJ2-6, with 10 bases aligning to TRBD1. The trim removed 1 base at V and 0 bases at J, leaving 3 bases unmatched. This CDR3 has 18 amino acids. From germline, CDR1 is MNHEY and CDR2 SVGAGI. This CDR3 is CASSYYGTGASGANVLTF. The CDR3 nucleotides read TGTGCCAGCAGTTACTACGGGACAGGGGCCTCTGGGGCCAACGTCCTGACTTTC.

The chain carries TRBV28 and TRBJ2-7, with a possible D match to TRBD2 (6 bases). The germline CDR1 and CDR2 sequences are MDHEN and SYDVKM. The V end lost 6 bases, the J end lost 2 bases, and 17 bases lay between the germline ends. CDR3 length: 15 amino acids. The CDR3: CASSPFSGEPYEQYF. In DNA form, the CDR3 reads TGTGCCAGCAGCCCCTTTTCGGGAGAGCCCTACGAGCAGTACTTC.

There are a few counts of this clonotype. This chain uses TRBV20-1 with TRBJ2-7; no reliable D call. CDR1 and CDR2 (germline): DFQATT, SNEGSKA (reference sequence). The V end was cut by 0 bases, the J end by 2 bases, with 11 bases between. The CDR3 extends over 14 amino acids. CDR3 protein: CSARDPGGPYEQYF. The CDR3 nucleotides are TGCAGTGCTAGAGATCCGGGCGGCCCCTACGAGCAGTACTTC.

To note about this clonotype: At one end, the junction sequence differs from germline, possibly due to a read error. Written as DNA, the CDR3 is TGCGCCATAATACCGGCGGTGGGTACCTACGAGAAGTACTTC. This encodes CAIIPAVGTYEKYF. V and J are TRBV9 and TRBJ2-5; no reliable D call. Germline V gene data show CDR1 as SGDLS and CDR2 as YYNGEE. There are 14 residues in the CDR3. Supplemented by reference TRBV9 and TRBJ2-5, the full variable domain reads DSGVTQTPKHLITATGQRVTLRCSPRSGDLSVYWYQQSLDQGLQFLIQYYNGEERAKGNILERFSAQQFPDLHSELNLSSLELGDSALYFCAIIPAVGTYEKYFGPGTRLLVL.

This rearrangement joins TRBV6-5 to TRBJ2-7; no firm D call. The CDR3 is made up of 14 amino acids. The V end was cut by 2 bases, the J end by 6 bases, with 14 bases between. The V gene's germline CDR1 is MNHEY and CDR2 SVGAGI. Here the CDR3 reads CASSYGLESIEQYF. The CDR3 bases are TGTGCCAGCAGTTACGGTCTAGAATCGATCGAGCAGTACTTC.

With regard to this clonotype: Possible read error: a much larger clone is one base away. V usage is TRBV6-1 and J usage is TRBJ2-5; 7 bases align to TRBD1. The CDR3 spans 13 residues. Germline-derived CDR1 and CDR2 are MNHNS and SASEGT. J was trimmed by 5 bases and V by 6 bases; bases with no gene match: 6. The CDR3 reads CASRRTGHETQYF. CDR3 bases: TGTGCCAGCAGGCGGACAGGTCACGAGACCCAGTACTTC.

In this sample, this clonotype turned up a few times. CDR3 region: CSARVEGGNGYTF. The DNA of the CDR3 is TGCAGTGCTAGAGTCGAGGGAGGAAATGGCTACACCTTC. J is TRBJ1-2 and V is TRBV20-1; the D is unclear. CDR1 DFQATT and CDR2 SNEGSKA come from the germline V gene (reference sequence). The CDR3 has 13 residues. Trimming pared 1 base from V and 6 bases from J, leaving 12 bases between.

The chain employs TRBV29-1 and TRBJ1-2; TRBD1 agrees at 7 bases. The CDR3 covers 15 residues. V was pared by 6 bases and J by 7 bases, with 17 bases of the junction left unmatched. Germline loops: CDR1 SQVTM, CDR2 ANQGSEA. The CDR3 sequence is CSVRRGPATGGGYTF. For the CDR3, the DNA is TGCAGCGTCCGAAGGGGGCCGGCTACGGGAGGTGGCTACACCTTC.

The CDR3: CASSLSGLDEKLFF. CDR3 nucleotides: TGTGCCAGCAGTTTATCGGGACTAGATGAAAAACTGTTTTTT. This chain connects TRBV27 to TRBJ1-4; TRBD1 might be the D (5 bases). Germline loops: CDR1 MNHEY, CDR2 SMNVEV (reference sequence). V lost 0 bases and J lost 6, with 8 bases in between. This CDR3 is 14 amino acids long.

This chain uses TRBV28 with TRBJ1-3; D gene ambiguous. Per the germline V gene, CDR1 is MDHEN and CDR2 is SYDVKM. V dropped 2 bases and J dropped 0 bases, with 11 bases sitting between them. The CDR3 extends over 16 amino acids. CDR3 nucleotides: TGTGCCAGCAGTTTAAACAGCGCAAGCTCTGGAAACACCATATATTTT. Protein sequence: CASSLNSASSGNTIYF.

The J gene is TRBJ2-1, the V gene TRBV27; D may correspond to TRBD1 or TRBD2 (6 bases each). The CDR3 has 14 amino acids. CDR1 is MNHEY, CDR2 SMNVEV, per germline (reference sequence). V gave up 6 bases and J gave up 10 bases, with 19 bases separating them. CDR3 coding DNA: TGTGCCAGCAGCACTAGCTCAGGGGCCCCCGAGCAGTTCTTC. Protein sequence: CASSTSSGAPEQFF.

The CDR3 bases are TGTGCCAGCAGCCAAGACGGGGAGCCCCAGCATTTT. As protein: CASSQDGEPQHF. The rearrangement joins TRBV14 to TRBJ1-5, with D unclear. Germline CDR1 reads SGHDN; CDR2 reads FVKESK. This CDR3 comprises 12 residues. Trimming pared 0 bases from V and 8 bases from J, leaving 5 bases between.

This clonotype occurred a few times. The rearrangement joins TRBV27 to TRBJ2-7; possibly TRBD2 for D (5 bases). Germline loops: CDR1 MNHEY, CDR2 SMNVEV (reference sequence). The CDR3 contains 16 residues. Trimming pared 8 bases from V and 0 bases from J, leaving 20 bases between. The CDR3 reads CASGPGGPDLSYEQYF. CDR3 nucleotide sequence: TGTGCCAGCGGCCCTGGAGGCCCGGACCTCTCCTACGAGCAGTACTTC.

The chain recombines TRBV29-1 with TRBJ1-1; 9 nucleotides match TRBD1. This CDR3 region has 12 residues. After removal of 1 base from V and 11 bases from J, the junction contained 5 bases not matched to a gene. Germline V gene sequence: CDR1 SQVTM, CDR2 ANQGSEA. The CDR3 sequence is CSVEARDREAFF. CDR3 DNA sequence: TGCAGCGTTGAAGCCCGGGACAGGGAGGCTTTCTTT. Supplemented by reference TRBV29-1 and TRBJ1-1, the full variable domain reads SAVISQKPSRDICQRGTSLTIQCQVDSQVTMMFWYRQQPGQSLTLIATANQGSEATYESGFVIDKFPISRPNLTFSTLTVSNMSPEDSSIYLCSVEARDREAFFGQGTRLTVV.

The rearrangement joins TRBV14 to TRBJ2-1, with D hard to call. The CDR3 sequence is 13 residues long. CDR1 and CDR2 from the germline V gene are SGHDN and FVKESK. Trimming pared 5 bases from V and 5 bases from J, leaving 10 bases between. The CDR3 nucleotides read TGTGCCAGCAGCTTCATACGGAACAATGAGCAGTTCTTC. This codes for CASSFIRNNEQFF. Full variable domain (rest looked up from reference TRBV14 and TRBJ2-1): EAGVTQFPSHSVIEKGQTVTLRCDPISGHDNLYWYRRVMGKEIKFLLHFVKESKQDESGMPNNRFLAERTGGTYSTLKVQPAELEDSGVYFCASSFIRNNEQFFGPGTRLTVL.

This clonotype was seen a few times. The CDR3 reads CSAGKTGGADTQYF. In DNA form, the CDR3 reads TGCAGTGCTGGGAAAACAGGGGGCGCAGATACGCAGTATTTT. The J gene is TRBJ2-3, the V gene TRBV20-1; 9 bases line up with TRBD1. Losses at the gene ends were 5 bases for V and 4 bases for J; bases not matched to a gene: 7. In germline, CDR1 is DFQATT, CDR2 SNEGSKA (reference sequence). This CDR3 comprises 14 residues.

The chain is built from TRBV28 and TRBJ2-7; TRBD1 aligns across 10 bases. This CDR3 is built from 15 residues. Losses at the gene ends were 7 bases for V and 3 bases for J; bases not matched to a gene: 9. The germline CDR1 and CDR2 sequences are MDHEN and SYDVKM. CDR3 amino acids: CASNSRTGGFYEQYF. CDR3 nucleotide sequence: TGTGCCAGCAACTCCCGGACAGGGGGATTCTACGAGCAGTACTTC.

This clonotype was seen just once. The chain couples TRBV28 to TRBJ2-7, with 8 bases lining up with TRBD1. Unmatched junction bases numbered 8, after V lost 7 bases and J lost 3 bases. The CDR3 consists of 14 residues. Germline loops: CDR1 MDHEN, CDR2 SYDVKM. As DNA, the CDR3 is TGTGCCAGCACGGCCGCAGGGGGCAGCTACGAGCAGTACTTC. Protein sequence: CASTAAGGSYEQYF. The full variable domain, in which reference TRBV28 and TRBJ2-7 provide the parts outside the CDR3, is DVKVTQSSRYLVKRTGEKVFLECVQDMDHENMFWYRQDPGLGLRLIYFSYDVKMKEKGDIPEGYSVSREKKERFSLILESASTNQTSMYLCASTAAGGSYEQYFGPGTRLTVT.

As for this clonotype: A much larger clonotype is one base distant, so this may be a read error. This chain joins TRBV20-1 and TRBJ2-3; possibly TRBD1 for D (5 bases). This CDR3 is built from 15 residues. From germline, CDR1 is DFQATT and CDR2 SNEGSKA (reference sequence). With 1 base removed from V and 1 base from J, the gap between germline ends came to 12 bases. CDR3 amino acids: CSARAAGSGTDTQYF. The CDR3 DNA is TGCAGTGCTAGAGCTGCAGGGTCCGGCACAGATACGCAGTATTTT.

This clonotype was detected a few times. The V call is TRBV7-9, the J call TRBJ1-1; D uncertain. The CDR3 has 12 amino acids. Trimming stripped 5 bases from V and 5 bases from J, with 9 bases between. Germline-derived CDR1 and CDR2 are SEHNR and FQNEAQ (reference sequence). The CDR3 DNA reads TGTGCCAGCAGCACACAGAGGACTGAAGCTTTCTTT. It specifies CASSTQRTEAFF.